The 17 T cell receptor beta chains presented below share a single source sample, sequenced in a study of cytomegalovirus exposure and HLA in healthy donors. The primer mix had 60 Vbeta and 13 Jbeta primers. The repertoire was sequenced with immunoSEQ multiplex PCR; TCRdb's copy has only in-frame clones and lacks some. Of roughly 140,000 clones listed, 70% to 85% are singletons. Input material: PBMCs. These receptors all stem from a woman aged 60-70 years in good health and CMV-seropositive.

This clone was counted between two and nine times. The CDR3 sequence is CASSYFDRLNTEAFF. For the CDR3, the DNA is TGTGCCAGCAGTTACTTCGACAGGCTGAACACTGAAGCTTTCTTT. The chain has TRBV27 and TRBJ1-1; possibly TRBD1 for D (6 bases). The V and J ends lost 4 bases and 0 bases respectively, with 12 bases between them. Germline CDR1 MNHEY, CDR2 SMNVEV (reference sequence). The CDR3 has 15 amino acids.

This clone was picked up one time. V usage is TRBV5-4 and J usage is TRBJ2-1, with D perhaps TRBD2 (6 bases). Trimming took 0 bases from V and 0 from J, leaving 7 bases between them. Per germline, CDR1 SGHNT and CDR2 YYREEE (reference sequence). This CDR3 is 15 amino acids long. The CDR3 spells CASSLVGGSYNEQFF. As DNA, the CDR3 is TGTGCCAGCAGCTTGGTCGGGGGCTCCTACAATGAGCAGTTCTTC. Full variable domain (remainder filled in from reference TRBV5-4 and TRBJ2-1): ETGVTQSPTHLIKTRGQQVTLRCSSQSGHNTVSWYQQALGQGPQFIFQYYREEENGRGNFPPRFSGLQFPNYSSELNVNALELDDSALYLCASSLVGGSYNEQFFGPGTRLTVL.

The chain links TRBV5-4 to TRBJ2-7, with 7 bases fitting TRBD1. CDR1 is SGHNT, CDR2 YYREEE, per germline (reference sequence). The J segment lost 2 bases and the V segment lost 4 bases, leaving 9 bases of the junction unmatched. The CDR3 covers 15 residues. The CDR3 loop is CASSGRTGNTYEQYF. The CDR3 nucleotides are TGTGCCAGCAGCGGGCGGACAGGTAATACCTACGAGCAGTACTTC.

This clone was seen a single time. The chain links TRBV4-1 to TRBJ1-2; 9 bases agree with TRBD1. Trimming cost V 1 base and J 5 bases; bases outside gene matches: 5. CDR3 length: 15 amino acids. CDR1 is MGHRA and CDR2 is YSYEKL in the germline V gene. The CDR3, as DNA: TGCGCCAGCAGCCAAGGGGGACAGGGCAGATATGGCTACACCTTC. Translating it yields CASSQGGQGRYGYTF.

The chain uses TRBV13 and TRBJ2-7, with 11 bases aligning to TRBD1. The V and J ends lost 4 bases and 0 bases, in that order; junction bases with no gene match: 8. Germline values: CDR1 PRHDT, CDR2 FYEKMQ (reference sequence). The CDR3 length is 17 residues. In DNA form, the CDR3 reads TGTGCCAGCAGCTCCGGGACAGGGGGTGACGTCTCCTACGAGCAGTACTTC. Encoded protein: CASSSGTGGDVSYEQYF.

The CDR3 region is CASSPNERGRRFF. The CDR3, as DNA: TGTGCCAGTAGTCCTAACGAAAGGGGTCGGCGGTTTTTT. The chain uses TRBV19 and TRBJ1-4; possibly TRBD1 for D (5 bases). This CDR3 is 13 amino acids long. V lost 5 bases, J lost 16 bases, and 20 bases lay in between. CDR1 and CDR2 (germline): LNHDA, SQIVND (reference sequence).

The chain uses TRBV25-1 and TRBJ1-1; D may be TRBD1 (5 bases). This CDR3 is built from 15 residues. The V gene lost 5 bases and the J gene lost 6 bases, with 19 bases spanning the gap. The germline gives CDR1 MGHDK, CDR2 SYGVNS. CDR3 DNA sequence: TGTGCCAGCAGTCCCAATAGCGGGGGGAGCCCTGAAGCTTTCTTT. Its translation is CASSPNSGGSPEAFF.

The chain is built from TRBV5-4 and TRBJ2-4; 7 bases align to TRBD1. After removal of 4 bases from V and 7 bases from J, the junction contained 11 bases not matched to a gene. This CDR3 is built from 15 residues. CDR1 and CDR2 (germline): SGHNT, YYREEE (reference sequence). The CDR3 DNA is TGTGCCAGCAGCCGAGGAGACAGGGCGGTGAACATTCAGTACTTC. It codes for CASSRGDRAVNIQYF.

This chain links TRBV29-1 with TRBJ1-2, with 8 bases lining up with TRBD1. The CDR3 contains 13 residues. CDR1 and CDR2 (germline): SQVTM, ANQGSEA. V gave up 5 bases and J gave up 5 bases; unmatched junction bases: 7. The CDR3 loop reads CSVLQGAEYGYTF. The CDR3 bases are TGCAGCGTTCTGCAGGGGGCGGAGTATGGCTACACCTTC.

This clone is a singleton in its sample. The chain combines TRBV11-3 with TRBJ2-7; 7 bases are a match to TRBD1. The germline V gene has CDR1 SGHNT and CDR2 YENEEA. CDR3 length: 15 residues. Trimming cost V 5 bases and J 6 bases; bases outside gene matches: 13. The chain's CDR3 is CASSPSTGSSSEQYF. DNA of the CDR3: TGTGCCAGCAGCCCATCGACAGGGTCGAGTAGCGAGCAGTACTTC.

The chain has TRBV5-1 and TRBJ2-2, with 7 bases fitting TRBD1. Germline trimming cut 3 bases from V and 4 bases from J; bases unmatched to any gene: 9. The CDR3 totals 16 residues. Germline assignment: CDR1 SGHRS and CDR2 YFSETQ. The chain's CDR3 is CASSWSSTGSTGELFF. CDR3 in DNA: TGCGCCAGCAGCTGGTCCTCGACAGGGTCCACCGGGGAGCTGTTTTTT.

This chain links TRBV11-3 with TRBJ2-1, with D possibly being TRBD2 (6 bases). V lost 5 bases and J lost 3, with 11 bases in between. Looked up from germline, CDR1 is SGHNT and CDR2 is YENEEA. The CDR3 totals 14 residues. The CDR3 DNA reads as TGTGCCAGCAGCCTCGGGCGGGGCTACAATGAGCAGTTCTTC. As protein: CASSLGRGYNEQFF.

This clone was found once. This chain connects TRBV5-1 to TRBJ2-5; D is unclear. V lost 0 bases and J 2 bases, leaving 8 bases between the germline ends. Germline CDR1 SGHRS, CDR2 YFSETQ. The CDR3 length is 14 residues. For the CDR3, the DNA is TGCGCCAGCAGCTTGGCGCTGAGGCAAGAGACCCAGTACTTC. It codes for CASSLALRQETQYF. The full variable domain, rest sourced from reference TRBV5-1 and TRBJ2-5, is KAGVTQTPRYLIKTRGQQVTLSCSPISGHRSVSWYQQTPGQGLQFLFEYFSETQRNKGNFPGRFSGRQFSNSRSEMNVSTLELGDSALYLCASSLALRQETQYFGPGTRLLVL.

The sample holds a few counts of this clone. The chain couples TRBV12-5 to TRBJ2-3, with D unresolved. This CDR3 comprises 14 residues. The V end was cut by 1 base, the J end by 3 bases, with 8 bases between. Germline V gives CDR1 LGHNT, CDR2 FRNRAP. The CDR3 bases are TGTGCTAGTGGTTTGGATAACAGAACAGATACGCAGTATTTT. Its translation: CASGLDNRTDTQYF.

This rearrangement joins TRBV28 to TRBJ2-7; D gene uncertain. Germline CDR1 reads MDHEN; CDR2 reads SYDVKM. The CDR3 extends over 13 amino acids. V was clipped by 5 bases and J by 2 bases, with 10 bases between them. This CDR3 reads CASSPTGTYEQYF. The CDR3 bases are TGTGCCAGCAGTCCCACGGGTACCTACGAGCAGTACTTC. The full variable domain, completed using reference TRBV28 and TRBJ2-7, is DVKVTQSSRYLVKRTGEKVFLECVQDMDHENMFWYRQDPGLGLRLIYFSYDVKMKEKGDIPEGYSVSREKKERFSLILESASTNQTSMYLCASSPTGTYEQYFGPGTRLTVT.

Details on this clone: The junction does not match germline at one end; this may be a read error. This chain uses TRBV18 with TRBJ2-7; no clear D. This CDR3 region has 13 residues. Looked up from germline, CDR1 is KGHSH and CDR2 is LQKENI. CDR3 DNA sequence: TGTGCCAGCTCACCACCCCTTTCCTCCGAGCAGTACTTC. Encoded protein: CASSPPLSSEQYF.

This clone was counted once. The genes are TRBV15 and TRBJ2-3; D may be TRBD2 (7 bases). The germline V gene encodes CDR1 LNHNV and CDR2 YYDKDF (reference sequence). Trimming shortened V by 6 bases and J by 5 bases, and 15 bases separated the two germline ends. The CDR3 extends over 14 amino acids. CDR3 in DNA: TGTGCCACCAGTGGAGGGGGGGGGAGAGATACGCAGTATTTT. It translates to CATSGGGGRDTQYF.